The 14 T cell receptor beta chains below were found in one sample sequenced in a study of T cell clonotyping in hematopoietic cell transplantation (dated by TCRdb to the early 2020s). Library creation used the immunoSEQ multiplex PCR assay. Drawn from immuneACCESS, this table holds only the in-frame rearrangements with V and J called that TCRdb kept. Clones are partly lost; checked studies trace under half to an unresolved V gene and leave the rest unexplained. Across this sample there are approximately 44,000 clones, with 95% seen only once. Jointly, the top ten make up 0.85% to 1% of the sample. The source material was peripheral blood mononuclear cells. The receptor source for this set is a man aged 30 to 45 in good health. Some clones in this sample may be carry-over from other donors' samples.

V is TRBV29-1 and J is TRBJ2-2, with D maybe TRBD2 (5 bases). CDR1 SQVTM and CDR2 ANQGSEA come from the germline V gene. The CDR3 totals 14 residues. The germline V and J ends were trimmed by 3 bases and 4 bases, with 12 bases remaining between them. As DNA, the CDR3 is TGCAGCGTTGAGTCAACGGGATTCACCGGGGAGCTGTTTTTT. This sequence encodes CSVESTGFTGELFF.

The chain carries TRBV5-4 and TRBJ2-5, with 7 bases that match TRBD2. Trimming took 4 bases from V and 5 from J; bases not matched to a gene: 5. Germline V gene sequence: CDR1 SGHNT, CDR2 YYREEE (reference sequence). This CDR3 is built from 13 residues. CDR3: CASSPGGSETQYF. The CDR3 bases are TGTGCCAGCAGCCCCGGGGGGTCGGAGACCCAGTACTTC.

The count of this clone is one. CDR3 sequence: CASSIGQGGTEAFF. The CDR3 DNA follows: TGCGCCAGCAGCATCGGACAGGGGGGCACTGAAGCTTTCTTT. This rearrangement joins TRBV5-1 to TRBJ1-1; TRBD1 matches at 10 bases. Germline V lookup: CDR1 SGHRS, CDR2 YFSETQ. The length of the CDR3 is 14 residues. V gave up 4 bases and J gave up 4 bases; unmatched junction bases: 4.

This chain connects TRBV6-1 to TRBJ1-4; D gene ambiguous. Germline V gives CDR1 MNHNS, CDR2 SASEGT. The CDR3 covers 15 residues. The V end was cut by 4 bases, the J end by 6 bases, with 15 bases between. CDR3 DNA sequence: TGTGCCAGCAGTGTAAGGACGGAGAGGTATGAAAAACTGTTTTTT. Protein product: CASSVRTERYEKLFF.

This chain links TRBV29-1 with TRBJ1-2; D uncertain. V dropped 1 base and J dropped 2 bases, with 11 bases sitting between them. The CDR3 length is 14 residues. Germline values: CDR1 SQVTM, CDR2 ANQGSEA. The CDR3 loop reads CSVEVGDLNYGYTF. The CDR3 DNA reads TGCAGCGTTGAAGTCGGGGATCTCAACTATGGCTACACCTTC.

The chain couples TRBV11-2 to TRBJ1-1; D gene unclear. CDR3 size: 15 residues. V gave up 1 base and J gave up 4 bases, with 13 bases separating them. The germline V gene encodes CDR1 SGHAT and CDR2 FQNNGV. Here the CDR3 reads CASSLVGGKGTEAFF. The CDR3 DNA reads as TGTGCCAGCAGCTTAGTGGGTGGGAAGGGCACTGAAGCTTTCTTT.

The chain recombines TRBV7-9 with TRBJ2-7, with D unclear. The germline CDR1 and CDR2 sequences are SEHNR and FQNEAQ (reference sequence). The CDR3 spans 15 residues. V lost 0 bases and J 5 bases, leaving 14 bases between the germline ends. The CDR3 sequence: CASSLAGKGPDEQYF. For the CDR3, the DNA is TGTGCCAGCAGCTTAGCGGGAAAGGGCCCCGACGAGCAGTACTTC.

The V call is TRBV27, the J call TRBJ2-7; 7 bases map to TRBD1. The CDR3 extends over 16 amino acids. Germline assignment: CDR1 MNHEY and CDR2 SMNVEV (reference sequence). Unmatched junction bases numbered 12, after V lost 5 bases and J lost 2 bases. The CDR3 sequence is CASSLLGTALAYEQYF. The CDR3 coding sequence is TGTGCCAGCAGTCTGCTCGGGACAGCCCTGGCCTACGAGCAGTACTTC.

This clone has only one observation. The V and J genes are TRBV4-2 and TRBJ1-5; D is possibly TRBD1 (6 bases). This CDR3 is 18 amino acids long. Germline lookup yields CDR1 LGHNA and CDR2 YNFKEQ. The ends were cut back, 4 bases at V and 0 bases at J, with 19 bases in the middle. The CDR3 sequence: CASSPQIPGQYSNQPQHF. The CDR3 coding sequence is TGTGCCAGCAGCCCACAAATCCCCGGACAGTATAGCAATCAGCCCCAGCATTTT.

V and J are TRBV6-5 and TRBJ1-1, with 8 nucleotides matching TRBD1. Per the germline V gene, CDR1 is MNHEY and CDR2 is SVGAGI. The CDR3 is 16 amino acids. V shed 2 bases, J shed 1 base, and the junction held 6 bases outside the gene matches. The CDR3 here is CASSYRGRGRNTEAFF. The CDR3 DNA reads TGTGCCAGCAGTTACAGGGGCAGGGGGCGGAACACTGAAGCTTTCTTT.

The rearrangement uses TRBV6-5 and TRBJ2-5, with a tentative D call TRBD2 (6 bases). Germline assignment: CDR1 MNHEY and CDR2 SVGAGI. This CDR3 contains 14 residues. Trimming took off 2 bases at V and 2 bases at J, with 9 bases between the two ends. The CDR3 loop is CASSYTGLQETQYF. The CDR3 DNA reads TGTGCCAGCAGTTACACGGGACTGCAAGAGACCCAGTACTTC.

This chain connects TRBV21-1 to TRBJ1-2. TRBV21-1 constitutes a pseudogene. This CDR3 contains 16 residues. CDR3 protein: CASSKVGRRNNYGYTF. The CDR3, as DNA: TGTGCCAGCAGCAAAGTTGGCCGACGGAATAACTATGGCTACACCTTC.

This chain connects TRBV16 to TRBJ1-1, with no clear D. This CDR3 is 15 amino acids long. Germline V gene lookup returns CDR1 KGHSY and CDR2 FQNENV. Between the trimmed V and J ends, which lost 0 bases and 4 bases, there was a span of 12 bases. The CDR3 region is CASSQSVIQLTEAFF. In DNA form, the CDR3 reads TGTGCCAGCAGCCAATCGGTAATACAGCTCACTGAAGCTTTCTTT. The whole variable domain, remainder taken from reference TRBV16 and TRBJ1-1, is GEEVAQTPKHLVRGEGQKAKLYCAPIKGHSYVFWYQQVLKNEFKFLISFQNENVFDETGMPKERFSAKCLPNSPCSLEIQATKLEDSAVYFCASSQSVIQLTEAFFGQGTRLTVV.

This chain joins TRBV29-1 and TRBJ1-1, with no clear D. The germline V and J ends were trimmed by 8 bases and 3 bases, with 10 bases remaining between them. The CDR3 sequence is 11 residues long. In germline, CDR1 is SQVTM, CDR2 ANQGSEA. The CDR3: CSFERYTEAFF. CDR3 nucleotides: TGCAGCTTCGAGCGGTACACTGAAGCTTTCTTT.